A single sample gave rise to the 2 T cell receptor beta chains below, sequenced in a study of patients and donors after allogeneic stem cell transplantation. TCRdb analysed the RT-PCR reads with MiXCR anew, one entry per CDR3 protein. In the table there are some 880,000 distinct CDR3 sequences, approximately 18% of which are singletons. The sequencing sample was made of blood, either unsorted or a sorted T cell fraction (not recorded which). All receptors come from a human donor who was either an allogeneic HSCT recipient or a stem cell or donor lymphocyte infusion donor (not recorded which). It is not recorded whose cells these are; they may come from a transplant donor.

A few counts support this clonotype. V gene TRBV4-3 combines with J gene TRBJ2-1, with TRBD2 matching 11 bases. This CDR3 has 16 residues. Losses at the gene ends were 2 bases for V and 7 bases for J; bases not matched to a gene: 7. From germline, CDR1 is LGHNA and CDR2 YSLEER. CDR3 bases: TGCGCCAGCAGCCAAACCTTAGCGGGGGGGCGAAATGAGCAGTTCTTC. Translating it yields CASSQTLAGGRNEQFF.

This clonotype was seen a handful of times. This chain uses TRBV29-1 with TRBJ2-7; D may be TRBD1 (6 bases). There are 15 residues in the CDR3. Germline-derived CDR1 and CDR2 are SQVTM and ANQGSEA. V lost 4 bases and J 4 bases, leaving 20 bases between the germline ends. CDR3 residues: CSVVHFGTTAYEQYF. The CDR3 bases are TGCAGCGTTGTTCACTTCGGGACAACGGCTTACGAGCAGTACTTC.